The rows below give T cell receptor beta chains drawn from one sample of a study of T cells in Graves' hyperthyroidism and ophthalmopathy. TCRdb independently ran MiXCR on the multiplex PCR reads; one entry per CDR3 protein. Of roughly 500,000 distinct CDR3 sequences listed, over 45% are singletons. Sequenced: peripheral blood or thyroid tissue (not recorded which). All receptors derive from an adult woman with Graves' disease, either hyperthyroidism or ophthalmopathy (not recorded which). Both conserved end residues are part of each CDR3. The order of the fields is V gene, clone size, D gene, J gene, CDR3 protein, CDR3 DNA. D genes are given only for firm matches. Rows give clone size only sometimes, using once, few, many, or a class for an expanded clone.

v_gene: TRBV7-9; abundance: once; d_gene: TRBD1; j_gene: TRBJ1-3; CDR3aa: CASSSGQGDYGYTIYF; CDR3nt: TGTGCCAGCAGCTCCGGACAGGGCGACTATGGCTACACCATATATTTT
v_gene: TRBV29-1; abundance: many; d_gene: NA; j_gene: TRBJ1-1; CDR3aa: CSVARDTVNTEAFF; CDR3nt: TGCAGCGTTGCGAGGGATACCGTGAACACTGAAGCTTTCTTT
v_gene: TRBV10-3; abundance: many; d_gene: NA; j_gene: TRBJ2-6; CDR3aa: CAISASVLGGANVLTF; CDR3nt: TGTGCCATCAGTGCGAGTGTCCTAGGGGGGGCCAACGTCCTGACTTTC
v_gene: TRBV10-3; abundance: NA; d_gene: TRBD1; j_gene: TRBJ1-5; CDR3aa: CAISEKGQGKTQPQHF; CDR3nt: TGTGCCATCAGTGAAAAGGGACAGGGGAAGACTCAGCCCCAGCATTTT
v_gene: TRBV5-1; abundance: NA; d_gene: NA; j_gene: TRBJ2-5; CDR3aa: CASSPLPGTETQYF; CDR3nt: TGCGCCAGCAGCCCACTGCCCGGGACAGAGACCCAGTACTTC
v_gene: TRBV25-1; abundance: NA; d_gene: TRBD1; j_gene: TRBJ2-6; CDR3aa: CASRGRSGQASGANVLTF; CDR3nt: TGTGCCAGCAGAGGGCGCTCTGGACAGGCCTCTGGGGCCAACGTCCTGACTTTC
v_gene: TRBV11-2; abundance: NA; d_gene: NA; j_gene: TRBJ2-7; CDR3aa: CASSLGGGGSYEQYF; CDR3nt: TGTGCCAGCAGCTTAGGCGGCGGCGGCTCCTACGAGCAGTACTTC
v_gene: TRBV10-3; abundance: few; d_gene: NA; j_gene: TRBJ1-1; CDR3aa: CAILQPPNTEAFF; CDR3nt: TGTGCCATCTTACAACCGCCGAACACTGAAGCTTTCTTT
v_gene: TRBV9; abundance: NA; d_gene: TRBD2; j_gene: TRBJ2-7; CDR3aa: CASSVSGGSTKYF; CDR3nt: TGTGCCAGCAGCGTATCCGGCGGGAGTACGAAGTACTTC
v_gene: TRBV6-2/TRBV6-3; abundance: many; d_gene: NA; j_gene: TRBJ1-5; CDR3aa: CASSRWGDQPQHF; CDR3nt: TGTGCCAGCAGCCGCTGGGGGGATCAGCCCCAGCATTTT
v_gene: TRBV5-1; abundance: few; d_gene: TRBD1; j_gene: TRBJ1-1; CDR3aa: CASRYTGVSTEAFF; CDR3nt: TGCGCCAGCAGATACACAGGGGTGAGCACTGAAGCTTTCTTT
v_gene: TRBV19; abundance: many; d_gene: NA; j_gene: TRBJ1-2; CDR3aa: CASGFDGINYGYTF; CDR3nt: TGTGCCAGTGGGTTTGACGGCATTAACTATGGCTACACCTTC
v_gene: TRBV7-9; abundance: NA; d_gene: NA; j_gene: TRBJ1-1; CDR3aa: CASEVGEMGTEAFF; CDR3nt: TGTGCCAGCGAGGTAGGGGAAATGGGGACTGAAGCTTTCTTT
v_gene: TRBV2; abundance: few; d_gene: NA; j_gene: TRBJ1-1; CDR3aa: CASSEGWGSLRNTEAFF; CDR3nt: TGTGCCAGCAGTGAAGGGTGGGGGAGTTTGAGGAACACTGAAGCTTTCTTT
v_gene: TRBV10-3; abundance: few; d_gene: NA; j_gene: TRBJ1-5; CDR3aa: CAVSESDVGNQPQHF; CDR3nt: TGTGCCGTCAGTGAGTCGGATGTTGGCAATCAGCCCCAGCATTTT
v_gene: TRBV7-9; abundance: few; d_gene: NA; j_gene: TRBJ1-3; CDR3aa: CASRLQTGNTIYF; CDR3nt: TGTGCCAGCCGGCTACAGACTGGGAACACCATATATTTT
v_gene: TRBV7-9; abundance: many; d_gene: NA; j_gene: TRBJ1-2; CDR3aa: CASTSGQGDGYTF; CDR3nt: TGTGCCAGCACCTCGGGGCAGGGTGATGGCTACACCTTC
v_gene: TRBV5-1; abundance: many; d_gene: NA; j_gene: TRBJ2-7; CDR3aa: CASSTKTGTSLEQYF; CDR3nt: TGCGCCAGCAGCACAAAGACCGGGACATCCCTCGAGCAGTACTTC
v_gene: TRBV7-8; abundance: many; d_gene: NA; j_gene: TRBJ1-2; CDR3aa: CASSIGQLNYGYTF; CDR3nt: TGTGCCAGTAGTATAGGCCAACTTAACTATGGCTACACCTTC
v_gene: TRBV2; abundance: NA; d_gene: NA; j_gene: TRBJ2-5; CDR3aa: CASSVQEGTVETQYF; CDR3nt: TGTGCCAGCAGCGTTCAGGAGGGGACGGTCGAGACCCAGTACTTC
v_gene: TRBV7-3; abundance: many; d_gene: NA; j_gene: TRBJ1-2; CDR3aa: CASSLSGGNYGYTF; CDR3nt: TGTGCCAGCAGCTTATCCGGGGGTAACTATGGCTACACCTTC
v_gene: TRBV29-1; abundance: many; d_gene: NA; j_gene: TRBJ2-5; CDR3aa: CSVETGRTQYF; CDR3nt: TGCAGCGTTGAAACAGGACGGACCCAGTACTTC
v_gene: TRBV29-1; abundance: many; d_gene: TRBD1; j_gene: TRBJ1-1; CDR3aa: CSIKQGFGTEAFF; CDR3nt: TGCAGCATCAAACAGGGGTTCGGCACTGAAGCTTTCTTT
v_gene: TRBV29-1; abundance: NA; d_gene: TRBD1; j_gene: TRBJ1-2; CDR3aa: CSVPPGQGGYTF; CDR3nt: TGCAGCGTTCCCCCGGGACAGGGGGGCTACACCTTC
v_gene: TRBV10-2; abundance: few; d_gene: TRBD1; j_gene: TRBJ1-2; CDR3aa: CASSQETGNLAGYTF; CDR3nt: TGTGCCAGCAGCCAGGAGACAGGGAATCTAGCTGGCTACACCTTC
v_gene: TRBV24-1; abundance: NA; d_gene: NA; j_gene: TRBJ2-7; CDR3aa: CARDYVGATYEQYF; CDR3nt: TGTGCTAGAGATTACGTGGGCGCTACCTACGAGCAGTACTTC
v_gene: TRBV25-1; abundance: NA; d_gene: NA; j_gene: TRBJ1-1; CDR3aa: CASSIEQGRVTEAFF; CDR3nt: TGTGCCAGCAGTATTGAACAGGGTAGGGTCACTGAAGCTTTCTTT
v_gene: TRBV2; abundance: NA; d_gene: NA; j_gene: TRBJ1-5; CDR3aa: CASSERDGSNQPQHF; CDR3nt: TGTGCCAGCAGTGAAAGGGACGGTAGCAATCAGCCCCAGCATTTT
v_gene: TRBV7-2; abundance: NA; d_gene: NA; j_gene: TRBJ1-1; CDR3aa: CASSLRASGSTEAFF; CDR3nt: TGTGCCAGCAGCCTTCGGGCCTCAGGATCCACTGAAGCTTTCTTT
v_gene: TRBV5-1; abundance: few; d_gene: TRBD1; j_gene: TRBJ2-6; CDR3aa: CASSTRDRGAGANVLTF; CDR3nt: TGCGCCAGCAGCACCCGGGACAGGGGGGCCGGGGCCAACGTCCTGACTTTC
v_gene: TRBV12-3/TRBV12-4; abundance: NA; d_gene: NA; j_gene: TRBJ1-4; CDR3aa: CASSLWNEKLFF; CDR3nt: TGTGCCAGCAGTTTATGGAATGAAAAACTGTTTTTT
v_gene: TRBV29-1; abundance: NA; d_gene: NA; j_gene: TRBJ1-5; CDR3aa: CSGTPSGEETLQHF; CDR3nt: TGCAGCGGGACCCCATCGGGGGAGGAGACTCTCCAGCATTTT
v_gene: TRBV7-9; abundance: NA; d_gene: TRBD1; j_gene: TRBJ1-3; CDR3aa: CASSHRDRAGNTIYF; CDR3nt: TGTGCCAGCAGCCACCGGGACAGGGCTGGAAACACCATATATTTT
v_gene: TRBV29-1; abundance: NA; d_gene: TRBD1; j_gene: TRBJ1-1; CDR3aa: CSGAGGEDTEAFF; CDR3nt: TGCAGCGGAGCAGGGGGCGAGGACACTGAAGCTTTCTTT
v_gene: TRBV5-1; abundance: many; d_gene: TRBD1; j_gene: TRBJ2-5; CDR3aa: CASTPGTGKETQYF; CDR3nt: TGCGCCAGCACCCCTGGGACAGGGAAAGAGACCCAGTACTTC
v_gene: TRBV27; abundance: NA; d_gene: NA; j_gene: TRBJ1-6; CDR3aa: CASRGTPNSPLHF; CDR3nt: TGTGCCAGCAGGGGGACGCCGAATTCACCCCTCCACTTT
v_gene: TRBV20-1; abundance: NA; d_gene: TRBD1; j_gene: TRBJ2-2; CDR3aa: CSAFDRADTGELFF; CDR3nt: TGCAGTGCTTTTGACAGGGCGGACACCGGGGAGCTGTTTTTT
v_gene: TRBV5-6; abundance: many; d_gene: NA; j_gene: TRBJ1-2; CDR3aa: CASSLVMVSHGYTF; CDR3nt: TGTGCCAGCAGCTTGGTAATGGTTTCGCATGGCTACACCTTC
v_gene: TRBV6-6; abundance: many; d_gene: NA; j_gene: TRBJ1-2; CDR3aa: CASTKTGIGYTF; CDR3nt: TGTGCCAGCACTAAAACAGGGATCGGCTACACCTTC
v_gene: TRBV5-6; abundance: NA; d_gene: NA; j_gene: TRBJ1-2; CDR3aa: CASTNGYGYTF; CDR3nt: TGTGCCAGCACCAACGGCTATGGCTACACCTTC
v_gene: TRBV10-3; abundance: NA; d_gene: TRBD2; j_gene: TRBJ2-5; CDR3aa: CAINPGGDQETQYF; CDR3nt: TGTGCCATCAACCCGGGAGGGGATCAAGAGACCCAGTACTTC